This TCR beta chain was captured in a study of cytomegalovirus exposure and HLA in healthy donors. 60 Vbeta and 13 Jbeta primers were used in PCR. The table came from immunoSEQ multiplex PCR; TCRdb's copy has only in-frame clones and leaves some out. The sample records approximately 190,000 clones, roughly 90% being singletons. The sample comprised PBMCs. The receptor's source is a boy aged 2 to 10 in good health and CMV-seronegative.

The DNA for the CDR3 is TGTGCCAGCAGCGCACTAGCGGGCTACGAGCAGTACTTC. As protein: CASSALAGYEQYF. V gene TRBV2 combines with J gene TRBJ2-7, with TRBD2 matching 9 bases. Looked up from germline, CDR1 is SNHLY and CDR2 is FYNNEI. The CDR3 consists of 13 residues. The junction had 3 bases not matched to a gene; V was cut back by 6 bases and J by 3 bases.